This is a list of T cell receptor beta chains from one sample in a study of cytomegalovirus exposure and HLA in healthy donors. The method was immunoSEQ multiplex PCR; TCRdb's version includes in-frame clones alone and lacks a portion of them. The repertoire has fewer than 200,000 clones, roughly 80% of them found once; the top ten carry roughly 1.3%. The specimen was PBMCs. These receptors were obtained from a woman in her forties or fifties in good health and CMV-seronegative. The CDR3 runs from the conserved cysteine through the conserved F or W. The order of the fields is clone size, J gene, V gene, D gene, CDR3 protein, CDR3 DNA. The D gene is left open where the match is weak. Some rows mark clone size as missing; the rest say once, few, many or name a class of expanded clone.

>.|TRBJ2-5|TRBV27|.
CASSLGESETQYF
TGTGCCAGCAGTTTAGGAGAATCTGAGACCCAGTACTTC
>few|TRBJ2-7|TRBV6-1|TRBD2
CASSVLAGRYEQYF
TGTGCCAGCAGTGTGCTAGCGGGTCGCTACGAGCAGTACTTC
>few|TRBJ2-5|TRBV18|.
CASSQTEPQETQYF
TGTGCCAGCTCACAGACAGAGCCCCAAGAGACCCAGTACTTC
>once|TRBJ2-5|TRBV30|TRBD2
CALAAELAQYF
TGTGCTCTAGCGGCCGAATTGGCCCAGTACTTC
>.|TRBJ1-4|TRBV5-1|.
CASSPSDRGGDEKLFF
TGCGCCAGCAGCCCGTCAGACCGGGGAGGTGATGAAAAACTGTTTTTT
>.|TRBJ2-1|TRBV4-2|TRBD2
CASSQAAGGYNEQFF
TGTGCCAGCAGCCAAGCAGCGGGGGGCTACAATGAGCAGTTCTTC
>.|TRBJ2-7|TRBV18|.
CASSLLDYEQYF
TGTGCCAGCTCACTACTTGACTACGAGCAGTACTTC
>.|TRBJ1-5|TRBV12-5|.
CASSYSNQPQHF
TGTGCTAGCTCTTATAGCAATCAGCCCCAGCATTTT
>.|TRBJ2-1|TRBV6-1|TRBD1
CASSAGQGPYNEQFF
TGTGCCAGTAGTGCCGGACAGGGACCCTACAATGAGCAGTTCTTC
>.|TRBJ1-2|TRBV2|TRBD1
CARGQQSNYGYTF
TGTGCCAGGGGACAGCAAAGTAACTATGGCTACACCTTC
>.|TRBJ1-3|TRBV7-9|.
CASSPDRPSGNTIYF
TGTGCCAGCAGCCCCGACAGGCCATCTGGAAACACCATATATTTT
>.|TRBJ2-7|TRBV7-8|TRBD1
CASSLAEGTGGRYEQYF
TGTGCCAGCAGCTTAGCGGAAGGGACAGGGGGGCGCTACGAGCAGTACTTC
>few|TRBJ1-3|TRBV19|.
CASTGFSGNTIYF
TGTGCCAGCACAGGATTCTCTGGAAACACCATATATTTT
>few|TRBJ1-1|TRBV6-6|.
CASSYDTMNTEAFF
TGTGCCAGCAGTTACGACACCATGAACACTGAAGCTTTCTTT
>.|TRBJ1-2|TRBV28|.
CASRGGEGPGYTF
TGTGCCAGCAGGGGCGGCGAGGGCCCTGGCTACACCTTC
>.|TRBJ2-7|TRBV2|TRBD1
CASSFGTVYEQYF
TGTGCCAGCAGCTTCGGGACAGTATACGAGCAGTACTTC
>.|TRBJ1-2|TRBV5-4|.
CASSLEGSGFYGYTF
TGTGCCAGCAGCTTGGAAGGATCAGGGTTTTATGGCTACACCTTC
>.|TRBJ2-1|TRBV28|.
CASSSGGWDRANNEQFF
TGTGCCAGCAGTTCGGGGGGGTGGGACAGGGCAAACAATGAGCAGTTCTTC
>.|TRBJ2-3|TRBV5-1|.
CASTPMTREDTQYF
TGCGCCAGCACCCCGATGACGAGGGAAGATACGCAGTATTTT
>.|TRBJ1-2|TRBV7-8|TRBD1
CASSQGGGGLGYGYTF
TGTGCCAGCAGCCAAGGTGGAGGGGGCCTCGGCTATGGCTACACCTTC
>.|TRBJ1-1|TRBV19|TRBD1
CASSKRGTGGRTEAFF
TGTGCCAGTAGTAAAAGGGGGACAGGGGGCAGAACTGAAGCTTTCTTT
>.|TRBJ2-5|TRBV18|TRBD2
CASSPATSGGLRSQETQYF
TGTGCCAGCTCACCAGCGACTAGCGGGGGCCTCAGATCCCAAGAGACCCAGTACTTC
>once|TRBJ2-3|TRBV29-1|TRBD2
CSVGPAGYPQYF
TGCAGCGTTGGACCAGCGGGGTACCCGCAGTATTTT
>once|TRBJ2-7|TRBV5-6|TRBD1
CASSLGQGRTYEQYF
TGTGCCAGCAGCCTGGGACAGGGGAGGACCTACGAGCAGTACTTC
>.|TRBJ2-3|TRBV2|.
CASYTDTQYF
TGTGCCAGCTACACAGATACGCAGTATTTT
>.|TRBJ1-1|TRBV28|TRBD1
CASSPRGQGTNPEAFF
TGTGCCAGCAGTCCGAGAGGACAGGGAACGAATCCTGAAGCTTTCTTT
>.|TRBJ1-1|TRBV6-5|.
CAAYAGRRAFF
TGTGCCGCTTACGCGGGTCGTCGAGCTTTCTTT
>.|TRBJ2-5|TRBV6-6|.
CASSNSRETQYF
TGTGCCAGCTCAAACAGCCGAGAGACCCAGTACTTC
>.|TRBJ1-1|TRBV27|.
CASSPDRLNTEAFF
TGTGCCAGCAGCCCTGACAGGCTTAACACTGAAGCTTTCTTT
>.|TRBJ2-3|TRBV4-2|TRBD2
CASSYLAGDGTDTQYF
TGTGCCAGCAGCTATCTAGCGGGAGATGGTACAGATACGCAGTATTTT
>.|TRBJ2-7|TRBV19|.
CASSPGNIYEQYF
TGTGCCAGTAGTCCTGGTAACATATACGAGCAGTACTTC
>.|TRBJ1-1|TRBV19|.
CASSKHRAQNTEAFF
TGTGCCAGTAGCAAGCACAGGGCGCAGAACACTGAAGCTTTCTTT
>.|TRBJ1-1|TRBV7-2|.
CASSRQGNTEAFF
TGTGCCAGCAGCCGTCAGGGTAACACTGAAGCTTTCTTT
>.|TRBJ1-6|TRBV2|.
CASRLSDRNSPLHF
TGTGCCAGCAGGCTTTCGGACAGAAATTCACCCCTCCACTTT
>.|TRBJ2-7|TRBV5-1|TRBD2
CASSLRAGASGSHEQYF
TGCGCCAGCAGCTTGAGGGCAGGGGCTAGCGGGAGCCACGAGCAGTACTTC
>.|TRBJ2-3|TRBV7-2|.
CASSRGQNSAWSTDTQYF
TGTGCCAGCTCAAGAGGGCAGAATAGCGCCTGGAGCACAGATACGCAGTATTTT
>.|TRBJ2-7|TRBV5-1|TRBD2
CASSLGTSGGYEQYF
TGCGCCAGCAGCTTGGGGACTAGCGGGGGGTACGAGCAGTACTTC
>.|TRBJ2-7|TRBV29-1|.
CSVDGAGTYEQYF
TGCAGCGTTGACGGGGCAGGGACATACGAGCAGTACTTC
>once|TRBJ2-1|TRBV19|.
CASSRESTPYNEQFF
TGTGCCAGTAGTAGAGAGAGCACCCCCTACAATGAGCAGTTCTTC
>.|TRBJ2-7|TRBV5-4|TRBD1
CASSYDRGDYEQYF
TGTGCCAGCAGCTACGACAGGGGGGACTACGAGCAGTACTTC
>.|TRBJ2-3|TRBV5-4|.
CASSSGRGTSTDTQYF
TGTGCCAGCAGCAGTGGAAGGGGGACAAGCACAGATACGCAGTATTTT
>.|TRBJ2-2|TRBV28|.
CASSFDQDGELFF
TGTGCCAGCAGTTTTGATCAGGACGGGGAGCTGTTTTTT
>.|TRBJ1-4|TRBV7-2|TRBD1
CASSSQGALDEKLFF
TGTGCCAGCAGCTCACAGGGGGCGCTTGATGAAAAACTGTTTTTT
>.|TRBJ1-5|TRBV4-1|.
CASSQLPRASGPQHF
TGCGCCAGCAGCCAACTACCCAGGGCCTCGGGGCCCCAGCATTTT
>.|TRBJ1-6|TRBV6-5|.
CASSPRGQPYSPLHF
TGTGCCAGCAGTCCACGAGGACAGCCGTATTCACCCCTCCACTTT
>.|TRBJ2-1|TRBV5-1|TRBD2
CASSLERDPYNEQFF
TGCGCCAGCAGCTTGGAGCGGGATCCCTACAATGAGCAGTTCTTC
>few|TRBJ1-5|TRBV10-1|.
CASSGSGSNQPQHF
TGCGCCAGCAGTGGTTCAGGGAGCAATCAGCCCCAGCATTTT
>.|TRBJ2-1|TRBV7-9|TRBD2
CASSPATSGFSSYNEQFF
TGTGCCAGCAGCCCAGCCACTAGCGGTTTTAGCTCCTACAATGAGCAGTTCTTC
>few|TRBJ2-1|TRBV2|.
CASSDLAGPYNEQFF
TGTGCCAGCAGTGATCTAGCAGGTCCCTACAATGAGCAGTTCTTC
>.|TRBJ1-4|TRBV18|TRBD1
CASSPDRGYEKLFF
TGTGCCAGCTCACCAGACAGGGGCTACGAAAAACTGTTTTTT
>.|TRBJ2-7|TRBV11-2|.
CASSFSAYEQYF
TGTGCCAGCAGCTTTTCAGCCTACGAGCAGTACTTC
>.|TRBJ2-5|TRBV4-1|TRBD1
CASSPPGQGATHQYF
TGCGCCAGCAGCCCTCCGGGACAGGGGGCCACCCACCAGTACTTC
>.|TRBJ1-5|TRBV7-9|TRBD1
CASSSGTGYQPQHF
TGTGCCAGCAGCTCAGGGACAGGTTATCAGCCCCAGCATTTT